This TCR beta chain was obtained from a study of control samples from healthy donors and cancer patients. The protocol was immunoSEQ multiplex PCR, while the TCRdb copy is restricted to in-frame clones and leaves out a portion. The sample yields 65,000 to 85,000 clones, under 90% seen once. V lost 3 bases, J lost 0 bases, and 6 bases lay in between. Germline-derived CDR1 and CDR2 are SGHTA and FQGTGA. The CDR3 has 14 residues. This chain uses TRBV7-3 with TRBJ1-5, with D uncertain. The source of this sequence is a woman in her forties or fifties with colorectal cancer. The sample consisted of PBMCs. CDR3 sequence (DNA): TGTGCCAGCAGCTTCGGTGATAGCAATCAGCCCCAGCATTTT. This translates into CASSFGDSNQPQHF.